This T cell receptor beta chain was captured in a study of control samples from healthy donors and cancer patients (TCRdb year 2020). About this clone itself: The antigen this receptor binds is unknown. No base quality information exists; no much larger clone differs at one position.

Its CDR3 holds 14 amino acids, cysteine through phenylalanine. CDR3 DNA is the only sequence kept; it has 42 bases, read in frame from the first base. V is clipped by 6 bases and J by 3 bases, and the sequence between their germline boundaries is 14 bases long. In the germline V gene (reference sequence), CDR1 corresponds to MNHEY and CDR2 to SMNVEV. Library preparation was by the immunoSEQ multiplex PCR assay. Here the immuneACCESS table is served through TCRdb, limited to in-frame sequences with V and J called. Missing clones are a known gap in these copies; in checked studies unresolved V genes cover under half, and the rest lacks a known reason. Recorded for this sample are over 100,000 clones; 75% to 90% of them occurred a single time. The top ten clones comprise under 20% of the sample.

Recombination joined TRBV27 with TRBJ2-5, and the D gene may be TRBD1, 6 bases matching. The sequencing input was blood. This TCR was sampled from a woman aged 50 to 60 in good health. This receptor carries the CDR3 CASRRDTVKETQYF. The DNA sequence is TGTGCCAGCAGGAGGGACACAGTAAAAGAGACCCAGTACTTC.